This TCR beta chain was identified during a study of cytomegalovirus exposure and HLA in healthy donors. Across the whole study: T cells numbering about 180 million yielded more than 95 million unique TCR beta sequences in an earlier analysis. Regarding the study as a whole: Sequencing artifact likely explains a cluster of highly shared sequence variants. A link between a missense DCLRE1C variant and TCR beta V- and J-gene trimming emerged from a later analysis. Reports described diagnosis of cytomegalovirus status by the classifier as highly specific and sensitive.

The PCR ran on 60 Vbeta and 13 Jbeta primers. Here immunoSEQ multiplex PCR was the method, and the copy in TCRdb shows in-frame clones only, minus some. Of approximately 200,000 clones listed, around 80% are singletons. Points on this clone: Its antigen is as yet unknown.

After removal of 0 bases from V and 5 bases from J, the junction contained 8 bases not matched to a gene. CDR3 length equals 18 residues. Germline V gene lookup returns CDR1 SGHRS and CDR2 YFSETQ. The sequence derives from a man aged 25 to 40 in good health and CMV-seronegative. This chain links TRBV5-1 with TRBJ2-2; 12 bases agree with TRBD2. The specimen was PBMCs. For the CDR3, the DNA is TGCGCCAGCAGCTTGGGCCCTAGCGGGAGGGCCCAGACCGGGGAGCTGTTTTTT. It yields the protein CASSLGPSGRAQTGELFF.